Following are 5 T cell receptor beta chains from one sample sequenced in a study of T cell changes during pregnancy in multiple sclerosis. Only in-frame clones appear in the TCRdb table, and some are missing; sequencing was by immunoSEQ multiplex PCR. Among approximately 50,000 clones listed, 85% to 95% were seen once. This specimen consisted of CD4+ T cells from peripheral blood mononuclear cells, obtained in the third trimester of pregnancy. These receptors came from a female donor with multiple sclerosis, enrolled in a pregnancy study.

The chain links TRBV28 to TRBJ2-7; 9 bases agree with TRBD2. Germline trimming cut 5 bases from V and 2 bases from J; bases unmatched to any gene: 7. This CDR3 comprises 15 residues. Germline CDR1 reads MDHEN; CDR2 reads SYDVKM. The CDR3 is CASSRRERGAYEQYF. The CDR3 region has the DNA TGTGCCAGCAGTCGCCGAGAGCGGGGGGCCTACGAGCAGTACTTC.

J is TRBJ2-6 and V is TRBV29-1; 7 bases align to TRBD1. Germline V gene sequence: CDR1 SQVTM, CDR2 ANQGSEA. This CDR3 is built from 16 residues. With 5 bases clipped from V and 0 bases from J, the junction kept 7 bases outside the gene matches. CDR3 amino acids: CSVPGQRRSGANVLTF. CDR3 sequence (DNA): TGCAGCGTTCCGGGACAGCGTCGCTCTGGGGCCAACGTCCTGACTTTC.

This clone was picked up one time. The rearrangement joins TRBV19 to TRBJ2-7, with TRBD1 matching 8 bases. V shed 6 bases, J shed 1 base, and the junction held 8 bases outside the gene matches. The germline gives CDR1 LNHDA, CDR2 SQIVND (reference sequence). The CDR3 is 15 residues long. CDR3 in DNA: TGTGCCAGTAGCCCCGGGACAGGCAGGTCCTACGAGCAGTACTTC. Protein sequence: CASSPGTGRSYEQYF.

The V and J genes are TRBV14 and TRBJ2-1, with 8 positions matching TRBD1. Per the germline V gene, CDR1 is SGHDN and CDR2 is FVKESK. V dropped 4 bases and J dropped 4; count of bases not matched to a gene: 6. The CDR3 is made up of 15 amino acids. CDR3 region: CASSPGQAHYNEQFF. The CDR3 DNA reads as TGTGCCAGCAGCCCGGGACAGGCTCATTACAATGAGCAGTTCTTC.

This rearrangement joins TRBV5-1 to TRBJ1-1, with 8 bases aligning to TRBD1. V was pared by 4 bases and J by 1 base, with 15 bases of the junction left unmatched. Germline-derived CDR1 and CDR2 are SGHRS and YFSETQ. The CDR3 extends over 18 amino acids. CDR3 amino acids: CASSATRRDRMQNTEAFF. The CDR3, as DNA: TGCGCCAGCAGCGCCACGCGCCGGGACAGGATGCAGAACACTGAAGCTTTCTTT.